This T cell receptor (beta chain) was observed in a study of cytomegalovirus exposure and HLA in healthy donors. Study results and caveats: DRB1 showed the most TCR associations and HLA-C the fewest in a later analysis, as rates varied by HLA locus. Accurate prediction of HLA-A and HLA-B alleles (for most subjects) was reportedly achieved from TCR beta sequences.

Trimming took off 6 bases at V and 3 bases at J, with 15 bases between the two ends. The CDR3 is 14 amino acids. Germline CDR1 reads SEHNR; CDR2 reads FQNEAQ (reference sequence). This PCR relied on a set of 60 Vbeta primers and 13 Jbeta primers. The authors' processing: There were about 86 million unique TCR beta chains by a later count, and some 12 million of them were shared. Clones were sequenced by immunoSEQ multiplex PCR, and TCRdb holds only the in-frame ones, with some missing. V, J and clone size reflect that table, while D and trimming were determined from the DNA. Here the sample spans about 300,000 clones, roughly 88% being singletons. This clone was seen a single time. What it binds is not known.

Sequencing used PBMCs. The rearrangement links TRBV7-9 to TRBJ2-7; the D gene is possibly TRBD2 (6 bases). The sequence was obtained from a man aged 40-55 years in good health and CMV-seropositive. The CDR3 nucleotides are TGTGCCAGCAGTCCATTCGGGAGAGTCTACGAGCAGTACTTC. Translating it yields CASSPFGRVYEQYF.